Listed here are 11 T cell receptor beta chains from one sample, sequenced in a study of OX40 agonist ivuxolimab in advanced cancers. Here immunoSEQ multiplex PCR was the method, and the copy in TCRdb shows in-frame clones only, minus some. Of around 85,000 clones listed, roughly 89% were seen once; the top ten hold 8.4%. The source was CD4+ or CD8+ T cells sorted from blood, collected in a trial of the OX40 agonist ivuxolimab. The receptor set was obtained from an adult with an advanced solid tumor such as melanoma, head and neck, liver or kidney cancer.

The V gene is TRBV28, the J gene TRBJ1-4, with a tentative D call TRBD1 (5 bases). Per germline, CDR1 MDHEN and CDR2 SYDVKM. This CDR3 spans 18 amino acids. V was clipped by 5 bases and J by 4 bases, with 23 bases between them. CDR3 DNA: TGTGCCAGCAGTACCCCGGGACTCGGGTCGGGGGGTAATGAAAAACTGTTTTTT. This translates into CASSTPGLGSGGNEKLFF.

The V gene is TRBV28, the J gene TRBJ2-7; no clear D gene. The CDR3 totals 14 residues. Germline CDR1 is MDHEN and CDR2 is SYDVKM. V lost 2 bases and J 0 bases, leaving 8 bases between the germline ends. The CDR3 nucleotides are TGTGCCAGCAGTTTAGGCCTCTCCTCCTACGAGCAGTACTTC. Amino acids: CASSLGLSSYEQYF.

CDR3 DNA sequence: TGTGCCAGCAGTTTTTATGACCCTGGAAACACCATATATTTT. Translation: CASSFYDPGNTIYF. The chain uses TRBV28 and TRBJ1-3; D is unresolved. Trimming removed 3 bases from V and 2 bases from J, with 8 bases in between. This CDR3 contains 14 residues. The germline gives CDR1 MDHEN, CDR2 SYDVKM.

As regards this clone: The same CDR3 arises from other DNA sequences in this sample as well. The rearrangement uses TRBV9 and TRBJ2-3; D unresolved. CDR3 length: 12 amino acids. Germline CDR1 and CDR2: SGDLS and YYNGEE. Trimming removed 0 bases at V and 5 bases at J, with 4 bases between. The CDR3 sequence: CASSVGQDTQYF. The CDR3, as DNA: TGTGCCAGCAGCGTAGGCCAAGATACGCAGTATTTT.

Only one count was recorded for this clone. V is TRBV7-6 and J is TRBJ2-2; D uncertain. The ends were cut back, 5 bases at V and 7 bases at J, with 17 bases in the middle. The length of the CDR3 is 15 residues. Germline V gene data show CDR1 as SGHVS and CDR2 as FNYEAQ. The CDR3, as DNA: TGTGCCAGCAGCCTACAAGTACCTGCCGTCGGGGAGCTGTTTTTT. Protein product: CASSLQVPAVGELFF.

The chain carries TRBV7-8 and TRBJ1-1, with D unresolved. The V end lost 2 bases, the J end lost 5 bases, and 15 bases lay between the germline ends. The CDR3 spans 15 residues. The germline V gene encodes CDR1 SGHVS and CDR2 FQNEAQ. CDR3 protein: CASSLSTEGRTEAFF. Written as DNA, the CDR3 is TGTGCCAGCAGCTTATCGACCGAGGGAAGGACTGAAGCTTTCTTT.

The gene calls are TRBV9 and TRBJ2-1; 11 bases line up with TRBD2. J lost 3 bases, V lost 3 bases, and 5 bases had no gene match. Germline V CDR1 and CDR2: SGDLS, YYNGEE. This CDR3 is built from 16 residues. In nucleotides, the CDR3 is TGTGCCAGCAGCGGATTAGCGGGGGGGCTCTACAATGAGCAGTTCTTC. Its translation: CASSGLAGGLYNEQFF.

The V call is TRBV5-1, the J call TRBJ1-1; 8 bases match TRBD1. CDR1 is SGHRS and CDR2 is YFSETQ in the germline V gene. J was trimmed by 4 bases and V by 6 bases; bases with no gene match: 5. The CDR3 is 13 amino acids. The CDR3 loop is CASKRTGSTEAFF. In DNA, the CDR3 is TGCGCCAGCAAACGGACAGGGAGCACTGAAGCTTTCTTT.

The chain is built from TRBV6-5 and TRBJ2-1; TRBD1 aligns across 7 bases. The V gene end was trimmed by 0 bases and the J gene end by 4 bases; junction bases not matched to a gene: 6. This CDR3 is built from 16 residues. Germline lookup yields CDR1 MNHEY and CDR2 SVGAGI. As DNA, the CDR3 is TGTGCCAGCAGTTACTCAGGACAGGCCTTATACAATGAGCAGTTCTTC. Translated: CASSYSGQALYNEQFF.

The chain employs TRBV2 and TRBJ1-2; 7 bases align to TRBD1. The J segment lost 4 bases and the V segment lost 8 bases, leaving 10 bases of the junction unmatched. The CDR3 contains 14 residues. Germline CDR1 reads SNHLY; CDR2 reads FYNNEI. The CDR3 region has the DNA TGTGCCAGCGAAATTCCGACAGGGCCCTATGGCTACACCTTC. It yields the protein CASEIPTGPYGYTF.

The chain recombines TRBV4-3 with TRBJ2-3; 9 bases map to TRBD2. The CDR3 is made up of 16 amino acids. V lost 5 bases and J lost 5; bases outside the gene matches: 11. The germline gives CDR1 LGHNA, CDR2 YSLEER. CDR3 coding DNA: TGCGCCAGCAGCTTACGCCGGCGGGAGGGTAAAGATACGCAGTATTTT. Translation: CASSLRRREGKDTQYF.